These T cell receptor beta chains were read from a single sample in a study of radiation and T cells in renal cell carcinoma. Only in-frame clones appear in the TCRdb table, and some are missing; sequencing was by immunoSEQ multiplex PCR. The sample yields roughly 130,000 clones, more than 75% seen once. Sequenced material: blood, taken from a patient whose treatment included radiotherapy and nephrectomy. The receptors shown here come from a woman between 70 and 85 years old with renal cell carcinoma. CDR3s include the opening cysteine and the closing phenylalanine or tryptophan. The D gene is left open where the match is weak. Clone sizes are given selectively: once, few, many, or a class where the clone is expanded.

clone size	V gene	D gene	J gene	CDR3 DNA	CDR3 protein
NA	TRBV11-2	NA	TRBJ1-1	TGTGCCAGCAGCCAAGGGAACAGAGCGTACACTGAAGCTTTCTTT	CASSQGNRAYTEAFF
NA	TRBV30	NA	TRBJ2-7	TGTGCCTGGAGTGTAGGGCAGCTAGCCTACGAGCAGTACTTC	CAWSVGQLAYEQYF
NA	TRBV7-2	NA	TRBJ1-2	TGTGCCAGCAGCGCCCTCTATGGCTACACCTTC	CASSALYGYTF
NA	TRBV19	NA	TRBJ1-3	TGTGCCAGTAGGCCCCCCCAGAGCTCTGGAAACACCATATATTTT	CASRPPQSSGNTIYF
NA	TRBV9	NA	TRBJ2-1	TGTGCCAGCAGCAAACAGGATAGCTCCTACAATGAGCAGTTCTTC	CASSKQDSSYNEQFF
few	TRBV25-1	NA	TRBJ1-1	TGTGCCAGCAGTTTACAGACTGAAGCTTTCTTT	CASSLQTEAFF
once	TRBV19	NA	TRBJ2-7	TGTGCCAGTAGTGCCAGTGATAGGTCCTACGAGCAGTACTTC	CASSASDRSYEQYF
NA	TRBV30	TRBD1	TRBJ1-5	TGTGCCTGGAGTAAGGCACAGGGGGATCAGCCCCAGCATTTT	CAWSKAQGDQPQHF
NA	TRBV30	NA	TRBJ1-5	TGTGCCTGGAGTACCGGTAGGGCCCAGCATTTT	CAWSTGRAQHF
NA	TRBV7-2	NA	TRBJ2-4	TGTGCCAGCAGCACGGGAGGTCCCGGGACATCGAAAAACATTCAGTACTTC	CASSTGGPGTSKNIQYF
NA	TRBV29-1	NA	TRBJ2-7	TGCAGCGTGGGGGCGAGGCGAGGCTACGAGCAGTACTTC	CSVGARRGYEQYF
NA	TRBV14	NA	TRBJ1-2	TGTGCCAGCAGCCTAGACTTGAACTATGGCTACACCTTC	CASSLDLNYGYTF
NA	TRBV29-1	NA	TRBJ2-1	TGCAGCGTTGGGGACCTATACAATGAGCAGTTCTTC	CSVGDLYNEQFF
once	TRBV7-2	NA	TRBJ2-2	TGTGCCAGCAGCTCGACGGGCTCGAACACCGGGGAGCTGTTTTTT	CASSSTGSNTGELFF
NA	TRBV5-1	TRBD1	TRBJ1-6	TGCGCCAGCAGCGGCCGGGACAGGAGTTATAATTCACCCCTCCACTTT	CASSGRDRSYNSPLHF